This TCR beta chain was identified in a study of OX40 agonist ivuxolimab in advanced cancers. Study-wide context: Eligibility rules accepted prior anti-PD-1, anti-PD-L1 or anti-CTLA-4 therapy, and around 38% had some. In three patients, partial responses were observed, one with hepatocellular carcinoma and two with cutaneous melanoma.

The repertoire was sequenced with immunoSEQ multiplex PCR; TCRdb's copy has only in-frame clones and lacks some. The table includes tens of thousands of clones, about 84% detected once. Germline assignment: CDR1 GTSNPN and CDR2 SVGIG (reference sequence). V was shortened by 5 bases and J by 1 base, with 15 bases between the two germline ends. CDR3 size: 14 residues. The chain recombines TRBV30 with TRBJ2-7, with a possible D match to TRBD2 (5 bases). The receptor was derived from an adult with an advanced solid tumor such as melanoma, head and neck, liver or kidney cancer. The input for sequencing was CD4+ or CD8+ T cells sorted from blood, taken in a trial of the OX40 agonist ivuxolimab. CDR3 loop: CAWGPPRGSYEQYF. CDR3 bases: TGTGCCTGGGGGCCCCCACGGGGATCCTACGAGCAGTACTTC.